This T cell receptor beta chain originates from a study of blood T cell repertoires in COVID-19. Whole-study context: Whether acute or convalescent, the COVID-19 samples came from the United States, Italy and Spain. The cDNA or gDNA used as material had been derived from T cells, B-cell-depleted T cells, or PBMCs.

Authors' processing steps: Amplification of reference gene primers was used by the study to estimate nucleated cell counts. Sequenced by immunoSEQ multiplex PCR; TCRdb stores in-frame clones only, minus some. V, J and clone size reflect that table, while D and trimming were determined from the DNA. The top ten clones hold under 10% of a sample with about 150,000 clones, almost 80% of them seen once. The CDR3 is 12 residues long. Trimming took 4 bases from V and 7 from J, leaving 7 bases between them. The germline CDR1 and CDR2 sequences are SNHLY and FYNNEI. This clone was seen a few times. The TCR sequence derives from a man between 50 and 59 years old with active or convalescent COVID-19. Sequenced sample: peripheral blood. This chain joins TRBV2 and TRBJ2-2; D perhaps matches TRBD2 (5 bases). CDR3 in amino acids: CASSAGIGELFF. CDR3 nucleotides: TGTGCCAGCAGTGCGGGGATCGGGGAGCTGTTTTTT.